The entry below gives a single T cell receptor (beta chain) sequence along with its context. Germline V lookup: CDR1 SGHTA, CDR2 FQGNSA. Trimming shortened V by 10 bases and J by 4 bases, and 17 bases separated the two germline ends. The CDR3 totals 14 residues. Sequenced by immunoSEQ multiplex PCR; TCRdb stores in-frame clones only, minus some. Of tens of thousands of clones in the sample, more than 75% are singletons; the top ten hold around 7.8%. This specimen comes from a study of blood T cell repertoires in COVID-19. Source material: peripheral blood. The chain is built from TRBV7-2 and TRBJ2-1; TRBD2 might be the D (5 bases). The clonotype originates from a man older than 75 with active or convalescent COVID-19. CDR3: CATQYNEGYNEQFF. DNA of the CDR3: TGTGCCACACAATACAACGAGGGATACAATGAGCAGTTCTTC.